This TCR beta chain emerged from a study of blood T cell repertoires in COVID-19. Study-level information: Spain, Italy and the United States supplied samples that represented acute and convalescent COVID-19. PBMCs, B-cell-depleted T cells, or T cells were the source of the cDNA or gDNA that made up the material.

The CDR3 consists of 14 residues. CDR1 and CDR2 (germline): SNHLY, FYNNEI. Trimming took off 4 bases at V and 5 bases at J, with 14 bases between the two ends. Per the study methods: Amplification of reference gene primers provided the estimated nucleated cell counts. Data came from immunoSEQ multiplex PCR; TCRdb stores just in-frame clones and leaves some out. V, J and clone size are those of that table, while D and trimming were read from the DNA. Of 300,000 or so clones detected, more than 70% appear once; the ten largest clones hold 5.5% to 7%. The chain couples TRBV2 to TRBJ1-2; no firm D call. The TCR sequence derives from a woman aged 30 to 39 who had recovered from COVID-19. Input material: peripheral blood. CDR3 DNA: TGTGCCAGCAGTGGGGCGGGCAGGATTTATGGCTACACCTTC. This sequence encodes CASSGAGRIYGYTF.